One sample yielded the 30 T cell receptor beta chains listed below, sequenced in a study of T cells in Graves' hyperthyroidism and ophthalmopathy. RNA transcripts yielded amplified TCR beta CDR3 regions. A first-round RT-PCR of the TCR CDR3 used the HTBI primer set. TCRdb ran MiXCR on the multiplex PCR reads and lists one entry per CDR3 protein. The table shows fewer than 600,000 distinct CDR3 sequences, with approximately 15% occurring only once. Specimen: blood. These receptors all stem from a woman aged 18 to 35 with Graves' hyperthyroidism.

This clonotype was recorded at least ten times. The rearrangement links TRBV7-9 to TRBJ2-5; tentatively, D is TRBD1 (6 bases). Germline-derived CDR1 and CDR2 are SEHNR and FQNEAQ (reference sequence). The CDR3 is 15 residues long. With 7 bases removed from V and 3 bases from J, the gap between germline ends came to 18 bases. CDR3 DNA sequence: TGTGCCAGCAACCGGGACATCGTTATCAAAGAGACCCAGTACTTC. This sequence encodes CASNRDIVIKETQYF.

This clonotype was observed at least ten times. J is TRBJ2-2 and V is TRBV11-3, with a possible D match to TRBD2 (5 bases). The length of the CDR3 is 13 residues. The V gene's germline CDR1 is SGHNT and CDR2 YENEEA. Trimming stripped 1 base from V and 6 bases from J, with 6 bases between. CDR3 bases: TGTGCCAGCAGCTTAGGAGGGCCCGGGGAGCTGTTTTTT. Protein product: CASSLGGPGELFF.

There are many counts of this clonotype. This sequence joins TRBV12-3 or TRBV12-4 and TRBJ1-4; 7 nucleotides match TRBD1. The CDR3 loop spans 14 amino acids. With V trimmed by 5 bases and J by 5 bases, 5 bases remained unmatched. The CDR3 DNA sequence: TGTGCCAGCAGTCGGGACAGAGGCAATGAAAAACTGTTTTTT. It is translated as CASSRDRGNEKLFF.

This clonotype was seen at least ten times. J is TRBJ2-7 and V is TRBV14; the match to TRBD2 covers 9 bases. CDR1 is SGHDN, CDR2 FVKESK, per germline. The CDR3 sequence is 18 residues long. The ends lost 1 base at V and 3 bases at J; junction bases unmatched: 13. For the CDR3, the DNA is TGTGCCAGCAGCCAAGTTTTCTTAGCGGGAGATTCTGACTACGAGCAGTACTTC. Amino acids: CASSQVFLAGDSDYEQYF.

This clonotype was counted at least ten times. The chain is built from TRBV2 and TRBJ2-7, with 9 nucleotides matching TRBD2. Germline V lookup: CDR1 SNHLY, CDR2 FYNNEI. V trimming: 8 bases; J trimming: 2 bases; junction bases outside the gene matches: 10. The CDR3 runs 15 residues. In DNA, the CDR3 is TGTGCCAGCCGAATCCCGGGACTAGCAACCTACGAGCAGTACGTC. Amino acid sequence: CASRIPGLATYEQYV.

The rearrangement joins TRBV3-1 to TRBJ2-5; no clear D gene. The V gene's germline CDR1 is LGHDT and CDR2 YNNKEL (reference sequence). The germline V and J ends were trimmed by 3 bases and 4 bases, with 18 bases remaining between them. This CDR3 contains 16 residues. The CDR3 DNA is TGTGCCAGCAGCCAGGGTGACTTGCGTACTCTAGAGACCCAGTACTTC. Translated, it gives CASSQGDLRTLETQYF.

A word on this clonotype: It may be a read error: a sequence one base away is much more abundant. This sequence joins TRBV6-1 and TRBJ1-6; D possibly corresponds to TRBD1 (6 bases). Germline V gene data show CDR1 as MNHNS and CDR2 as SASEGT. CDR3 length: 14 amino acids. CDR3 protein: CVSTKGGPNSPLHF. The DNA for the CDR3 is TGTGTCAGCACTAAGGGGGGGCCTAATTCACCCCTCCACTTT.

V gene TRBV3-1 combines with J gene TRBJ1-4, with D perhaps TRBD1 (5 bases). The length of the CDR3 is 16 residues. V was trimmed by 1 base and J by 0 bases, leaving 9 bases between them. Germline values: CDR1 LGHDT, CDR2 YNNKEL (reference sequence). CDR3 nucleotide sequence: TGTGCCAGCAGCCAAGTGTCGGGGGCAACTAATGAAAAACTGTTTTTT. Protein sequence: CASSQVSGATNEKLFF. The full variable domain, with the rest looked up from reference TRBV3-1 and TRBJ1-4, is DTAVSQTPKYLVTQMGNDKSIKCEQNLGHDTMYWYKQDSKKFLKIMFSYNNKELIINETVPNRFSPKSPDKAHLNLHINSLELGDSAVYFCASSQVSGATNEKLFFGSGTQLSVL.

The V call is TRBV11-2, the J call TRBJ2-2; TRBD2 matches at 7 bases. Germline lookup yields CDR1 SGHAT and CDR2 FQNNGV. V was clipped by 1 base and J by 3 bases; unmatched bases: 5. The CDR3 has 16 residues. The chain's CDR3 is CASSLVFGRDTGELFF. Written as DNA, the CDR3 is TGTGCCAGCAGCTTAGTTTTTGGGAGGGACACCGGGGAGCTGTTTTTT.

The table lists this clonotype with many counts. The chain uses TRBV9 and TRBJ2-1, with 7 bases aligning to TRBD1. This CDR3 region has 17 residues. Germline trimming cut 3 bases from V and 3 bases from J; bases unmatched to any gene: 12. Germline V gives CDR1 SGDLS, CDR2 YYNGEE. The DNA of the CDR3 is TGTGCCAGCAGCGCCGAAAAACCGGGACAGTACTACAATGAGCAGTTCTTC. Residues: CASSAEKPGQYYNEQFF.

In its sample, this clonotype was seen a few times. This clone may be a read error of a much larger clone one base away. The chain links TRBV2 to TRBJ2-7; perhaps D is TRBD1 or TRBD2 (5 bases each). The CDR3 extends over 13 amino acids. The germline V gene has CDR1 SNHLY and CDR2 FYNNEI. Trimming stripped 4 bases from V and 5 bases from J, with 12 bases between. Here the CDR3 DNA reads TGTGCCAGCAGTGCCGGGGCTTGGGACGAGCAGTACTTC. Residues: CASSAGAWDEQYF.

V gene TRBV29-1 combines with J gene TRBJ1-1; D may be TRBD1 (6 bases). The CDR3 sequence is 16 residues long. Germline CDR1 is SQVTM and CDR2 is ANQGSEA. The V and J ends lost 0 bases and 1 base respectively, with 15 bases between them. The CDR3 sequence: CSVEDTGPQGNTEAFF. The CDR3 bases are TGCAGCGTTGAAGATACAGGGCCCCAGGGGAACACTGAAGCTTTCTTT.

This clonotype showed up many times. The rearrangement uses TRBV7-9 and TRBJ1-1; the match to TRBD1 covers 7 bases. Germline CDR1 reads SEHNR; CDR2 reads FQNEAQ (reference sequence). Trimming removed 5 bases from V and 9 bases from J; junction bases left unmatched: 12. The length of the CDR3 is 14 residues. The CDR3 here is CASSPSPGTVQAFF. In DNA, the CDR3 is TGTGCCAGCAGCCCGTCCCCCGGGACAGTACAAGCTTTCTTT.

In this sample, this clonotype turned up a few times. The chain couples TRBV6-1 to TRBJ1-1; the D is unclear. The V end was cut by 0 bases, the J end by 3 bases, with 5 bases between. The CDR3 extends over 13 amino acids. The germline gives CDR1 MNHNS, CDR2 SASEGT. CDR3 amino acids: CASSEAGYTEAFF. The CDR3 bases are TGTGCCAGCAGTGAAGCGGGGTACACTGAAGCTTTCTTT.

The chain combines TRBV18 with TRBJ1-3, with 7 positions matching TRBD1. Germline V CDR1 and CDR2: KGHSH, LQKENI. With V trimmed by 4 bases and J by 3 bases, 9 bases remained unmatched. The CDR3 consists of 16 residues. CDR3 sequence: CASSQVQGTVGNTIYF. The CDR3 region has the DNA TGTGCCAGCTCACAAGTACAAGGGACAGTTGGAAACACCATATATTTT.

This clonotype was seen at least ten times. The chain combines TRBV9 with TRBJ2-2; no reliable D call. Germline loops: CDR1 SGDLS, CDR2 YYNGEE. V was pared by 0 bases and J by 5 bases, with 2 bases between. The CDR3 loop spans 12 amino acids. This CDR3 is CASSVATGELFF. The CDR3 DNA is TGTGCCAGCAGCGTAGCGACCGGGGAGCTGTTTTTT.

This clonotype has at least ten counts. The CDR3 DNA is TGTGCCACCAGTGATTTTGGCGGGGGCCGTGAGACCCAGTACTTC. Translation gives CATSDFGGGRETQYF. J is TRBJ2-5 and V is TRBV24-1; the D gene is possibly TRBD2 (7 bases). The CDR3 spans 15 residues. CDR1 and CDR2 (germline): KGHDR, SFDVKD. Deletions cut 1 base from V and 5 bases from J, with 13 bases between.

This clonotype was observed a few times. The J gene is TRBJ1-2, the V gene TRBV5-1, with 7 bases that match TRBD1. Losses at the gene ends were 3 bases for V and 4 bases for J; bases not matched to a gene: 9. CDR3 length: 15 amino acids. Germline V gene data show CDR1 as SGHRS and CDR2 as YFSETQ. The CDR3 DNA reads TGCGCCAGCAGCTCGGGAGGGGGCGCCTCCTATGGCTACACCTTC. Protein: CASSSGGGASYGYTF.

This clonotype was found many times. The chain couples TRBV12-3 or TRBV12-4 to TRBJ1-5, with D unresolved. V gave up 7 bases and J gave up 3 bases, with 7 bases separating them. The CDR3 runs to 12 residues. The CDR3 sequence: CASTQNNQPQHF. In DNA form, the CDR3 reads TGTGCCAGCACACAGAACAATCAGCCCCAGCATTTT.

This clonotype was seen at least ten times. The genes are TRBV7-9 and TRBJ1-2; D remains unclear. This CDR3 spans 13 amino acids. V lost 3 bases and J lost 4, with 9 bases in between. Germline CDR1 is SEHNR and CDR2 is FQNEAQ (reference sequence). The CDR3 DNA reads as TGTGCCAGCAGCTTTCCGGAATTCTATGGCTACACCTTC. As protein: CASSFPEFYGYTF.

Many counts were recorded for this clonotype. The J gene is TRBJ2-2, the V gene TRBV19; D possibly corresponds to TRBD1 (5 bases). CDR1 and CDR2 (germline): LNHDA, SQIVND (reference sequence). The CDR3 extends over 14 amino acids. V lost 3 bases to trimming and J lost 3 bases, with 8 bases between them. The CDR3 spells CASSIDSYTGELFF. In DNA form, the CDR3 reads TGTGCCAGTAGTATTGACAGTTACACCGGGGAGCTGTTTTTT.

This clonotype appeared a few times. This chain uses TRBV2 with TRBJ2-5; the D is unclear. This CDR3 is 13 amino acids long. V was cut by 7 bases and J by 4 bases, with 13 bases left in between. Germline CDR1 and CDR2: SNHLY and FYNNEI. The CDR3 is CASTGETPETQYF. The CDR3 DNA reads TGTGCCAGCACGGGTGAAACCCCAGAGACCCAGTACTTC.

This clonotype was counted many times. The chain carries TRBV5-6 and TRBJ2-5; no definite D call. Deletions cut 4 bases from V and 4 bases from J, with 11 bases between. The CDR3 totals 13 residues. Germline V CDR1 and CDR2: SGHDT, YYEEEE. CDR3 sequence reads: CASSGWLRETQYF. The DNA for the CDR3 is TGTGCCAGCAGCGGGTGGCTTAGAGAGACCCAGTACTTC. The full variable domain, its missing parts supplied by reference TRBV5-6 and TRBJ2-5, is DAGVTQSPTHLIKTRGQQVTLRCSPKSGHDTVSWYQQALGQGPQFIFQYYEEEERQRGNFPDRFSGHQFPNYSSELNVNALLLGDSALYLCASSGWLRETQYFGPGTRLLVL.

This clonotype was seen more than once but under ten times. A much larger clone sits a single nucleotide away, making a read error possible. The genes are TRBV3-1 and TRBJ2-1; 8 bases match TRBD2. V was pared by 3 bases and J by 9 bases, with 13 bases of the junction left unmatched. This CDR3 is 16 amino acids long. CDR1 is LGHDT, CDR2 YNNKEL, per germline (reference sequence). The CDR3 DNA reads TGTGCCAGCAGCCAGGGGCTAGCGGGTGGGGGCCGTGAGCAGTTCTTC. The encoded protein is CASSQGLAGGGREQFF.

This clonotype was counted a single time. The chain joins TRBV11-2 to TRBJ1-5; 9 bases are a match to TRBD1. Germline V lookup: CDR1 SGHAT, CDR2 FQNNGV. The CDR3 spans 13 residues. With 4 bases clipped from V and 7 bases from J, the junction kept 2 bases outside the gene matches. The CDR3 sequence: CASSSDRGQPQHF. In DNA form, the CDR3 reads TGTGCCAGCAGCTCTGACAGGGGGCAGCCCCAGCATTTT.

About this clonotype itself: Relative to the germline gene, one junction end is altered; a read error may explain this. The chain recombines TRBV19 with TRBJ1-1; D gene ambiguous. This CDR3 is 14 amino acids long. Germline V gene lookup returns CDR1 LNHDA and CDR2 SQIVND (reference sequence). The CDR3 loop reads CVSSINSRGTEAFF. CDR3 sequence (DNA): TGTGTCAGTAGTATTAACAGCCGAGGTACTGAAGCTTTCTTT.

This clonotype has a count of ten or more. The J gene is TRBJ2-1, the V gene TRBV10-3; maybe TRBD2 (6 bases). The CDR3 covers 14 residues. Trimming stripped 8 bases from V and 3 bases from J, with 14 bases between. Germline assignment: CDR1 ENHRY and CDR2 SYGVKD. In DNA, the CDR3 is TGTGCCATCCTAGGCGGGAAAAACTACAATGAGCAGTTCTTC. It codes for CAILGGKNYNEQFF.

The sample holds many counts of this clonotype. The chain carries TRBV10-3 and TRBJ2-3, with 12 bases aligning to TRBD1. V trimming: 6 bases; J trimming: 2 bases; junction bases outside the gene matches: 6. Germline V gene lookup returns CDR1 ENHRY and CDR2 SYGVKD. CDR3 size: 16 residues. CDR3 loop: CAIRGDRGLTTDTQYF. CDR3 bases: TGTGCCATCAGAGGGGACAGGGGGCTGACCACAGATACGCAGTATTTT.

This chain joins TRBV6-2 or TRBV6-3 and TRBJ2-3; 13 nucleotides match TRBD2. This CDR3 is built from 15 residues. In germline, CDR1 is MNHEY, CDR2 SVGEGT. Trimming cost V 2 bases and J 13 bases; bases outside gene matches: 9. The CDR3 sequence: CASSYAGLAGAGEYF. Written as DNA, the CDR3 is TGTGCCAGCAGTTACGCCGGACTAGCGGGAGCGGGGGAGTATTTT.

The chain is built from TRBV20-1 and TRBJ2-3, with D unresolved. The V gene's germline CDR1 is DFQATT and CDR2 SNEGSKA (reference sequence). Trimming cost V 7 bases and J 6 bases, with 11 bases left between them. There are 11 residues in the CDR3. CDR3: CSGEAGDTQYF. DNA for the CDR3: TGCAGTGGGGAAGCTGGGGATACGCAGTATTTT.